This T cell receptor (beta chain) was documented in a study of blood T cell repertoires in COVID-19. Overall study context: The origin of the acute and convalescent COVID-19 samples was the United States, Italy and Spain.

A word on this clone: Other DNA sequences from this sample encode an identical CDR3 as well.

Only in-frame clones appear in the TCRdb table, and some are missing; sequencing was by immunoSEQ multiplex PCR. The sample yields 200,000 or so clones, roughly three quarters seen once. Per the germline V gene, CDR1 is SGHDT and CDR2 is YYEEEE. The CDR3 is made up of 13 amino acids. After removal of 0 bases from V and 4 bases from J, the junction contained 0 bases not matched to a gene. Sequenced sample: peripheral blood. The V call is TRBV5-6, the J call TRBJ1-2; the match to TRBD1 covers 7 bases. The origin of this receptor is a man aged 55-75 years with active or convalescent COVID-19. Here the CDR3 reads CASSLAGGYGYTF. DNA for the CDR3: TGTGCCAGCAGCTTGGCAGGGGGCTATGGCTACACCTTC.